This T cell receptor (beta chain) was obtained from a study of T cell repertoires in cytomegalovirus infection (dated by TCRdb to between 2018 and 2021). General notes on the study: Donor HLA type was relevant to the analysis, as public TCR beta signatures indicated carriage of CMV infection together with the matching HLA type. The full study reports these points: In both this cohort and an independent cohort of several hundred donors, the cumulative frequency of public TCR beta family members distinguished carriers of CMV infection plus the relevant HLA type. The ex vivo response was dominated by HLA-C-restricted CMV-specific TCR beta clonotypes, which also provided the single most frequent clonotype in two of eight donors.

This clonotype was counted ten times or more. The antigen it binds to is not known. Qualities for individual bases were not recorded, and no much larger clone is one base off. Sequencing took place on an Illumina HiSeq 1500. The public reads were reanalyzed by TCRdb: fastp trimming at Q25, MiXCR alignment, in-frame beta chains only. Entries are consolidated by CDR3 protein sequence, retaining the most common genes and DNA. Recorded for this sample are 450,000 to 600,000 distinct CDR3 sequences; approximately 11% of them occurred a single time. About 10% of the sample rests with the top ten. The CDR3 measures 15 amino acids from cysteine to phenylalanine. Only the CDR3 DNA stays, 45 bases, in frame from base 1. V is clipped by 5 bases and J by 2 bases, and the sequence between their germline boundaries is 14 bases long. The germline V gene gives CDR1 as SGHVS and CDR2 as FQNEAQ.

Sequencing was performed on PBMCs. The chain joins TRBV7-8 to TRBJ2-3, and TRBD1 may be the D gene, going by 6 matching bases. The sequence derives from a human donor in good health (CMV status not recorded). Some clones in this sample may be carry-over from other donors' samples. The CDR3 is CASSPARQVTDTQYF. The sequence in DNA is TGTGCCAGCAGCCCCGCTCGACAGGTCACAGATACGCAGTATTTT.